This TCR beta chain was sequenced during a study of blood T cell repertoires in COVID-19. Repertoires were generated with immunoSEQ multiplex PCR, while TCRdb's copy carries only in-frame clones and drops some. The data show 180,000 or so clones, with roughly 85% seen just once and under 9.5% held by the top ten. The TCR originated in a woman aged 55-75 years with acute or convalescent COVID-19. Sequencing was performed on peripheral blood.

The CDR3 region is CASSPLGPYEQYF. CDR3 DNA sequence: TGTGCCAGCAGCCCTCTGGGGCCCTACGAGCAGTACTTC. The genes are TRBV28 and TRBJ2-7; a weak D match, TRBD1 (5 bases). The V end lost 6 bases, the J end lost 2 bases, and 11 bases lay between the germline ends. The CDR3 extends over 13 amino acids. The germline gives CDR1 MDHEN, CDR2 SYDVKM.